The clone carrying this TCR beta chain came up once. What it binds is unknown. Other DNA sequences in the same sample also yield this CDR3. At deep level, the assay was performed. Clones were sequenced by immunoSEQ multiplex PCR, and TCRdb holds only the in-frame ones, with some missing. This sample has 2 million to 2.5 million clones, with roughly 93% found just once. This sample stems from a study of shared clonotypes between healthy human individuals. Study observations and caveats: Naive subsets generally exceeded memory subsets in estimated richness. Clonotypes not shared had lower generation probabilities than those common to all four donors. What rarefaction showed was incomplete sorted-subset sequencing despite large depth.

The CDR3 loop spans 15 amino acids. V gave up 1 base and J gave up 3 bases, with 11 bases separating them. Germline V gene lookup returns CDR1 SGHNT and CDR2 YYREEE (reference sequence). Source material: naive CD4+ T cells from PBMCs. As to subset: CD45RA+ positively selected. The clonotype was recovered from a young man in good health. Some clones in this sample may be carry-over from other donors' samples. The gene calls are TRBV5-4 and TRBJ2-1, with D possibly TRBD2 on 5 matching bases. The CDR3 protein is CASSLTGNSYNEQFF. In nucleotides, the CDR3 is TGTGCCAGCAGCTTGACGGGAAACAGCTACAATGAGCAGTTCTTC.